This T cell receptor (beta chain) came from a study of Graves' ophthalmopathy and Graves' hyperthyroidism. Germline loops: CDR1 MGHRA, CDR2 YSYEKL. The ends lost 6 bases at V and 5 bases at J; junction bases unmatched: 9. The CDR3 loop spans 15 amino acids. Ophthalmopathy absent within 18 months of follow-up marked hyperthyroidism as stable. Researchers turned away patients with other autoimmune diseases, uncontrolled infections, pregnancy or lactation. Amplified TCR beta CDR3 regions were obtained using RNA transcripts as template. The first round was an RT-PCR with HTBI primers, and the second round was a multiplex PCR. From the multiplex PCR reads, TCRdb called clonotypes with MiXCR, one entry per CDR3 protein. The sample contains some 410,000 distinct CDR3 sequences, around 21% of which appear only once.

The TCR originated in a woman between 18 and 29 years old with stable Graves' hyperthyroidism. Sequenced input: peripheral blood. The rearrangement links TRBV4-1 to TRBJ1-5, with 8 bases matching TRBD1. CDR3 region: CASRSGTGLHQPQHF. The DNA of the CDR3 is TGCGCCAGCAGATCCGGGACAGGCCTTCATCAGCCCCAGCATTTT.